This TCR beta chain emerged from a study of PD-L1 blockade in urothelial cancer. The overall study: Treatment start was followed by blood analysis at 3 weeks (second dose) and again at 6 weeks.

Repertoires were generated with immunoSEQ multiplex PCR, while TCRdb's copy carries only in-frame clones and drops some. Here the sample spans some 110,000 clones, 75% to 90% being singletons. Time point given: peripheral blood 6 weeks after treatment start. Germline trimming cut 0 bases from V and 8 bases from J; bases unmatched to any gene: 8. The V gene's germline CDR1 is SGDLS and CDR2 YYNGEE. The CDR3 runs to 15 residues. Comments on this clone: Its target is unknown.

Broader study findings: Enhanced expansion of tumor-associated blood clones at 3 weeks characterized durable-benefit patients.

This material consisted of PBMCs, taken around atezolizumab (anti-PD-L1) treatment. The sequence was collected from a man between 60 and 75 years old with urothelial cancer. The chain couples TRBV9 to TRBJ2-1, with 7 bases matching TRBD1. The CDR3: CASSVGFDRAYEQFF. In DNA form, the CDR3 reads TGTGCCAGCAGCGTAGGTTTCGACAGGGCCTATGAGCAGTTCTTC.